The sequence of this TCR beta chain was determined in a study of T cells after yellow fever vaccination. Using its own MiXCR run on the 5' RACE reads, TCRdb lists one record per CDR3 protein. The sample records hundreds of thousands of distinct CDR3 sequences, 9% to 15% being singletons. Germline loops: CDR1 SQVTM, CDR2 ANQGSEA. V gave up 5 bases and J gave up 4 bases, with 14 bases separating them. The CDR3 is 13 residues long. This rearrangement joins TRBV29-1 to TRBJ1-2; D possibly corresponds to TRBD1 (6 bases). The TCR comes from a man younger than 40 who received the YFV17D yellow fever vaccine. Sequences were derived from PBMCs, sampled on the day of the yellow fever booster vaccination. CDR3 nucleotides: TGCAGCGTTCCGCGTGGGGGCGGCTATGGCTACACCTTC. This codes for CSVPRGGGYGYTF.